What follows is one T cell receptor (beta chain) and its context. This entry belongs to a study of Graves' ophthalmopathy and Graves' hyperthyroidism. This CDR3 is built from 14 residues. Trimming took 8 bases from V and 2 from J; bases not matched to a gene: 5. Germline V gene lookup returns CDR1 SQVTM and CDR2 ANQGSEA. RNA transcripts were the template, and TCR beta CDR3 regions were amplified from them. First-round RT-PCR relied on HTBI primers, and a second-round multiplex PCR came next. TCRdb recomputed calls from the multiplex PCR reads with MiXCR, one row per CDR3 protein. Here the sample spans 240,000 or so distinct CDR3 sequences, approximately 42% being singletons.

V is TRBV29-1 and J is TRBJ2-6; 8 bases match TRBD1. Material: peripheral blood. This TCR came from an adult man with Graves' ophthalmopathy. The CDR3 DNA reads TGCAGCAGTCCGACAGGGGCTGGGGCCAACGTCCTGACTTTC. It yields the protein CSSPTGAGANVLTF.